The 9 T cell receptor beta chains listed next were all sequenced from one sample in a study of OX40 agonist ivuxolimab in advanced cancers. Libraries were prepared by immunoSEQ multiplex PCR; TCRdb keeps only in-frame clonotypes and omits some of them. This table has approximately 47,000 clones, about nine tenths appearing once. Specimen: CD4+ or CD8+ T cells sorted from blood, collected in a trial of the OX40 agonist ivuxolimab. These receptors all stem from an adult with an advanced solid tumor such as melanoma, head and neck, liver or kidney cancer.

The CDR3, as DNA: TGTGCCAGCAGCTTAGGGCGAGGCGGGGCCCAGTACTTC. Translation gives CASSLGRGGAQYF. This chain joins TRBV11-2 and TRBJ2-5; possibly TRBD2 for D (6 bases). V was pared by 1 base and J by 9 bases, with 12 bases between. The germline V gene has CDR1 SGHAT and CDR2 FQNNGV. The length of the CDR3 is 13 residues.

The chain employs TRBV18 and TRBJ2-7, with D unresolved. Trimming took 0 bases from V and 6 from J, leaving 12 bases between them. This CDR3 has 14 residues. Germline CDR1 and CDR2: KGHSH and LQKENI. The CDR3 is CASSPPGLLGEQYF. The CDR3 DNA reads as TGTGCCAGCTCACCACCGGGCCTGCTGGGCGAGCAGTACTTC.

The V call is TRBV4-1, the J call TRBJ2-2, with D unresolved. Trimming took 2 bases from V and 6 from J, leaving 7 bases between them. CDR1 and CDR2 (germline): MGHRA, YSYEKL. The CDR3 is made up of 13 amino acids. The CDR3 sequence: CASSQLEPGELFF. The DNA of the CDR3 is TGCGCCAGCAGCCAATTGGAGCCCGGGGAGCTGTTTTTT.

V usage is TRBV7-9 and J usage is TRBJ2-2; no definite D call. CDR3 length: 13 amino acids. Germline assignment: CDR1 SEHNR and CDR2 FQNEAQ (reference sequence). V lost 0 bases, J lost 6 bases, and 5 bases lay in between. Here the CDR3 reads CASSLAVAGELFF. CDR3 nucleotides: TGTGCCAGCAGCTTAGCGGTGGCCGGGGAGCTGTTTTTT.

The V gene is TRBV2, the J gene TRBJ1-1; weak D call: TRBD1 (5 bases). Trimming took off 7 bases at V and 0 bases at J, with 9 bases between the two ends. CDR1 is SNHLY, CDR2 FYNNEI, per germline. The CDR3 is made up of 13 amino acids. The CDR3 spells CASTLGVNTEAFF. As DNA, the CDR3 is TGTGCCAGCACCTTGGGGGTGAACACTGAAGCTTTCTTT. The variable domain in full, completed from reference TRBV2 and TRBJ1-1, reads EPEVTQTPSHQVTQMGQEVILRCVPISNHLYFYWYRQILGQKVEFLVSFYNNEISEKSEIFDDQFSVERPDGSNFTLKIRSTKLEDSAMYFCASTLGVNTEAFFGQGTRLTVV.

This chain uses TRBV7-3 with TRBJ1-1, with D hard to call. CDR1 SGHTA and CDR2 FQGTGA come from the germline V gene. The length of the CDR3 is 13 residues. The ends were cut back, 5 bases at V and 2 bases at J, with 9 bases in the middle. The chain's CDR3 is CASSLTPNTEAFF. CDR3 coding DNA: TGTGCCAGCAGCCTGACACCAAACACTGAAGCTTTCTTT.

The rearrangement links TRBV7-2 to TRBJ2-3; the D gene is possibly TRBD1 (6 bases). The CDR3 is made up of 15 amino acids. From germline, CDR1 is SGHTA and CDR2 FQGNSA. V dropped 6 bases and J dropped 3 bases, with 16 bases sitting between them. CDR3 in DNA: TGTGCCAGCAGGTTCACAGGGAAGGGGACAGATACGCAGTATTTT. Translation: CASRFTGKGTDTQYF. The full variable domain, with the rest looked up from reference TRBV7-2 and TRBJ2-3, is GAGVSQSPSNKVTEKGKDVELRCDPISGHTALYWYRQSLGQGLEFLIYFQGNSAPDKSGLPSDRFSAERTGGSVSTLTIQRTQQEDSAVYLCASRFTGKGTDTQYFGPGTRLTVL.

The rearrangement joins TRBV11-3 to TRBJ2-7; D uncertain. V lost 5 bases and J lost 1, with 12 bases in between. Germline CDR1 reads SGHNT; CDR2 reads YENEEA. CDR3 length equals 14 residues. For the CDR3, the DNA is TGTGCCAGCAGCCCCCCGGGCAGTTCCTACGAGCAGTACTTC. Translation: CASSPPGSSYEQYF.

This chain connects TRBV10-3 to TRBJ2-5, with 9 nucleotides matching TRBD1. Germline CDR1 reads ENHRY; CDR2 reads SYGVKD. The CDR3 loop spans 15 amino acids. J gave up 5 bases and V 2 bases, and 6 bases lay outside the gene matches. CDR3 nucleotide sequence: TGTGCCATCAGTGAGGGGACAGGGATTGGGGAGACCCAGTACTTC. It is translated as CAISEGTGIGETQYF.